This T cell receptor beta chain was obtained from a study of CD4 T cells in relation to SARS-CoV-2 and coronaviruses. As concerns this clone: The antigen remains unidentified.

Profiling relied on immunoSEQ multiplex PCR, and the TCRdb table lists in-frame clones only, not all of them. The sample consists of some 29,000 clones, around 76% of them appearing once. CD4+ T cells from unexposed donors were obtained before the COVID-19 pandemic (2011-2018). Isolation of CD4+ T cells took place after approximately eleven days in culture. With 1 base removed from V and 4 bases from J, the gap between germline ends came to 9 bases. This CDR3 contains 14 residues. The germline CDR1 and CDR2 sequences are WNHNN and SYGVQD (reference sequence). The receptor's source is a human donor in good health. The sequencing sample was made of CD4+ T cells from PBMCs, cultured in vitro. V usage is TRBV10-1 and J usage is TRBJ2-3, with D possibly called TRBD1 or TRBD2 (5 bases each). The CDR3 DNA follows: TGCGCCAGCAGTGAGTGGGGGACGTCAGATACGCAGTATTTT. This encodes CASSEWGTSDTQYF.